This section outlines one T cell receptor beta chain sequence together with its context. Its specificity is unknown. Every bit of the isolated RNA underwent reverse transcription, so sequencing read expressed TCRB transcripts. Repertoires were generated with immunoSEQ multiplex PCR, while TCRdb's copy carries only in-frame clones and drops some. The sample comprises about 330,000 clones, about 10% of which are singletons, and over 0.015% rests with the top ten. In germline, CDR1 is SGHNT, CDR2 YYREEE (reference sequence). The CDR3 is 15 residues long. V lost 1 base, J lost 2 bases, and 12 bases lay in between. This entry is derived from a study of beta chain features in type 1 diabetes. Overall study results and limits: HLA influence on TCRB rearrangement stayed unresolved here.

Sequenced input: naive CD4+ T cells from blood. The clonotype originates from a woman aged 25 to 39 in good health. This rearrangement joins TRBV5-4 to TRBJ2-5; D unresolved. CDR3 loop: CASSLSQAIQETQYF. The CDR3 bases are TGTGCCAGCAGCTTGTCTCAGGCAATACAAGAGACCCAGTACTTC.